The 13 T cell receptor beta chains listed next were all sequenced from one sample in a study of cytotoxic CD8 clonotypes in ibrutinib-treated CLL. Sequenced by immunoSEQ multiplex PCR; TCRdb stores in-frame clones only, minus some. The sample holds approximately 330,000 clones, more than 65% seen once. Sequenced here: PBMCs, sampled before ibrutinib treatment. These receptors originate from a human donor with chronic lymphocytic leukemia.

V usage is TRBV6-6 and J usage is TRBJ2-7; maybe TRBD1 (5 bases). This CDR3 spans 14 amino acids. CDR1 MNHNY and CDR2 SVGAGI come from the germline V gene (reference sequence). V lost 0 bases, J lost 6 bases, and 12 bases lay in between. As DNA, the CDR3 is TGTGCCAGCAGTTACTCGGGCAGGGCGGCCGAGCAGTACTTC. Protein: CASSYSGRAAEQYF.

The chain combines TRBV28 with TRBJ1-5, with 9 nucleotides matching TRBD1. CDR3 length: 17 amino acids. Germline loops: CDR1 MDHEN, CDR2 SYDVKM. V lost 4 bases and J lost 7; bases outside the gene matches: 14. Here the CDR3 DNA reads TGTGCCAGCAGTTCCCCGACCGGACAGGGGCTAGGGCAGCCCCAGCATTTT. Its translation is CASSSPTGQGLGQPQHF.

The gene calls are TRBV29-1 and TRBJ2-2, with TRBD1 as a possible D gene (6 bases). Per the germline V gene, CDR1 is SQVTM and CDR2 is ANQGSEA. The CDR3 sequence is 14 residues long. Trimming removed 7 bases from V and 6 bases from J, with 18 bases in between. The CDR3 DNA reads TGCAGCGCTCAGGGGTATGGGGTTCCCGGGGAGCTGTTTTTT. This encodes CSAQGYGVPGELFF.

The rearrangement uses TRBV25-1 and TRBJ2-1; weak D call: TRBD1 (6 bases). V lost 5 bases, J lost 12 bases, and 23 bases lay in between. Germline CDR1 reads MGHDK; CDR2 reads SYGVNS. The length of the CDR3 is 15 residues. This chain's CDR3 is CASSSQGPGQGWQFF. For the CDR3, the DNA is TGTGCCAGCAGTAGCCAGGGGCCCGGTCAAGGATGGCAGTTCTTC.

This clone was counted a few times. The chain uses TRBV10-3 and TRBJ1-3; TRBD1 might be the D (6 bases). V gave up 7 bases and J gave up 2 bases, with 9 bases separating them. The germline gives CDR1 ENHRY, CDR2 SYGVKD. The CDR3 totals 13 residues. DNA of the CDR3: TGTGCCATCATAGGGACACCTGGAAACACCATATATTTT. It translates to CAIIGTPGNTIYF.

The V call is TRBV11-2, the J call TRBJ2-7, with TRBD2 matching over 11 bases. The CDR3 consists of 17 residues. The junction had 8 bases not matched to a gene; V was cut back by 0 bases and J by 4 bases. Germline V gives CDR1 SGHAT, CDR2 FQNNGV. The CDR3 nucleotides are TGTGCCAGCAGCTTAGATGCGGTAGCGGGAGGGCGGTACGAGCAGTACTTC. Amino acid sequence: CASSLDAVAGGRYEQYF.

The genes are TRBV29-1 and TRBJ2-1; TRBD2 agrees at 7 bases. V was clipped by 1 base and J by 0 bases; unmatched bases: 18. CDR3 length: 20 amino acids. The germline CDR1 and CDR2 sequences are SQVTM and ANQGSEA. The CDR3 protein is CSVEALALAGVGSSYNEQFF. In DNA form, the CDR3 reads TGCAGCGTTGAAGCCCTGGCTTTGGCGGGAGTGGGCAGCTCCTACAATGAGCAGTTCTTC.

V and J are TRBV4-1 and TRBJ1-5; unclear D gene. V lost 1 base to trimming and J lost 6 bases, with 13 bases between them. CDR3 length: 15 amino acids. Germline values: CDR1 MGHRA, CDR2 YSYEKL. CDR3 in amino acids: CASSQALGVGQPQHF. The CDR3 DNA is TGCGCCAGCAGCCAAGCGCTCGGGGTCGGTCAGCCCCAGCATTTT.

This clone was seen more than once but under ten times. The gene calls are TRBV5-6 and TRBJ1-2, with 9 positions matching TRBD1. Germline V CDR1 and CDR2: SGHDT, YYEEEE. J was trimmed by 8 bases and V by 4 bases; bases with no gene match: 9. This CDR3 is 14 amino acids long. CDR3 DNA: TGTGCCAGCAGCACCCGGACAGGGGTTGGCGGCTACACCTTC. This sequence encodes CASSTRTGVGGYTF.

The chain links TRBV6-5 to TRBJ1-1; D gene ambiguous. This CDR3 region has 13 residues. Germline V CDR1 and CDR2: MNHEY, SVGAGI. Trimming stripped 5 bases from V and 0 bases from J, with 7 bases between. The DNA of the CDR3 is TGTGCCAGCAGTCCCCAGGTGAACACTGAAGCTTTCTTT. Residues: CASSPQVNTEAFF.

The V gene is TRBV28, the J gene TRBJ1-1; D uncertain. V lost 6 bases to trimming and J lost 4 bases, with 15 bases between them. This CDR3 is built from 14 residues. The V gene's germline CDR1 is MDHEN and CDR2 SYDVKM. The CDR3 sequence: CASRPGPPGTEAFF. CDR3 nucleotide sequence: TGTGCCAGCAGACCCGGACCTCCGGGCACTGAAGCTTTCTTT.

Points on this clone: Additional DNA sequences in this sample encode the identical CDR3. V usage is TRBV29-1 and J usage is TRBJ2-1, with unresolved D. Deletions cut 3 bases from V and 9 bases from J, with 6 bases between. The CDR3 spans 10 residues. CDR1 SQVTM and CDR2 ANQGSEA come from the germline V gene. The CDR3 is CSVDGGEQFF. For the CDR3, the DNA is TGCAGCGTTGATGGCGGTGAGCAGTTCTTC.

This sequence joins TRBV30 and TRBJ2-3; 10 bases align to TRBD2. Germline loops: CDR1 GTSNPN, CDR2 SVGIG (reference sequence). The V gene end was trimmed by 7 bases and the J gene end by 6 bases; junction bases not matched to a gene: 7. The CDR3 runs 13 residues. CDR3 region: CAFAGTSVDTQYF. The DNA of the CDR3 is TGTGCCTTTGCCGGGACTAGCGTTGATACGCAGTATTTT.